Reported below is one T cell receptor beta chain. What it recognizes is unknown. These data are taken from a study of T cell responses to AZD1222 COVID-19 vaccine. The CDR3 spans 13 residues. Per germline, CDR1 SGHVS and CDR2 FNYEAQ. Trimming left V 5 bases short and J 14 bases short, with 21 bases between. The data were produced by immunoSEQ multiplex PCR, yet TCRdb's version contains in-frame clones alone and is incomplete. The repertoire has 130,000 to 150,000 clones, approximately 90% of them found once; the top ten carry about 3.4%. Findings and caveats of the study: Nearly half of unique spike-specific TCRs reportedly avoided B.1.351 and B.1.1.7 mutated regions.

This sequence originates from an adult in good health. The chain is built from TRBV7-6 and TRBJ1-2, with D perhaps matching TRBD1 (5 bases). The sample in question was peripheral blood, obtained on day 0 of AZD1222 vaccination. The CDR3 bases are TGTGCCAGCAGCCTAGGGGCGACAAGCGCCGAAACCTTC. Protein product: CASSLGATSAETF. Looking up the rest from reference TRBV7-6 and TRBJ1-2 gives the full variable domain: GAGVSQSPRYKVTKRGQDVALRCDPISGHVSLYWYRQALGQGPEFLTYFNYEAQQDKSGLPNDRFSAERPEGSISTLTIQRTEQRDSAMYRCASSLGATSAETFGSGTRLTVV.